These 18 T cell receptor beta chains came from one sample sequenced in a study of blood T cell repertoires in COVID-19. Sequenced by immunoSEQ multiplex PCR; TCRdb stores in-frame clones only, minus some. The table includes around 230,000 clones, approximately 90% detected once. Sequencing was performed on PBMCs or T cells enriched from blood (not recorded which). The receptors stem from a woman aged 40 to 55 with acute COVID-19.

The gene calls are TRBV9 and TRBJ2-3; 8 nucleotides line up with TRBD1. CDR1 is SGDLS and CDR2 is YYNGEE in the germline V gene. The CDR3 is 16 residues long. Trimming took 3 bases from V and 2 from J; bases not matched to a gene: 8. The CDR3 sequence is CASSDGTGLTTDTQYF. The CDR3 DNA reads TGTGCCAGCAGCGACGGGACAGGCTTAACCACAGATACGCAGTATTTT.

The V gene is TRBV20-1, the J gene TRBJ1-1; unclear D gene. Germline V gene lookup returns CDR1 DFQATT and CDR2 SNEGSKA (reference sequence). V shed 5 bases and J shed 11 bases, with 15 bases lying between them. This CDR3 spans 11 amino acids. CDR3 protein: CSALLETRAFF. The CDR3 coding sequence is TGCAGTGCTCTCCTTGAGACGCGGGCTTTCTTT.

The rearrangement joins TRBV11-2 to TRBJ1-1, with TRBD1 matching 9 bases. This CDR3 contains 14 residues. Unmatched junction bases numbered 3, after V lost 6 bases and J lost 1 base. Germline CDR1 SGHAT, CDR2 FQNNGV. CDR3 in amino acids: CASRRGQGNTEAFF. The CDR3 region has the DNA TGTGCCAGCAGGAGGGGACAGGGGAACACTGAAGCTTTCTTT.

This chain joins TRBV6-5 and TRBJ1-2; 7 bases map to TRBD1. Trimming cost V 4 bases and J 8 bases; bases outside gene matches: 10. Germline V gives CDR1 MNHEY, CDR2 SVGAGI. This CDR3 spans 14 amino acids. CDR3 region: CASSSLQGIRGYTF. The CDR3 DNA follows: TGTGCCAGCAGTTCCCTACAGGGGATACGCGGCTACACCTTC.

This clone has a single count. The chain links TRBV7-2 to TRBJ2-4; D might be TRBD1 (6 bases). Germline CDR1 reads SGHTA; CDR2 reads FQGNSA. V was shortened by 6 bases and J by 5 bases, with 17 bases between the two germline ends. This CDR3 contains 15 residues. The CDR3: CASRPTGLTQNIQYF. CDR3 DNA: TGTGCCAGCAGACCGACAGGATTAACCCAAAACATTCAGTACTTC.

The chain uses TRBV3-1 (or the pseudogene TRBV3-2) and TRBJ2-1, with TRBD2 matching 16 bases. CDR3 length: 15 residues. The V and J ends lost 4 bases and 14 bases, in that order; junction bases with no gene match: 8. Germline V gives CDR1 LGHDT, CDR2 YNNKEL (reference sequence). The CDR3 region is CASSPGTSGGALEFF. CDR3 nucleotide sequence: TGTGCCAGCAGCCCCGGGACTAGCGGGGGGGCCCTAGAGTTCTTC.

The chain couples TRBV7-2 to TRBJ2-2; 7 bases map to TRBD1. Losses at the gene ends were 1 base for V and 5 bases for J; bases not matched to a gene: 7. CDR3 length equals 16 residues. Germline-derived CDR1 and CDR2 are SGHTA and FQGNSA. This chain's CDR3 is CASSLEGGAPTGELFF. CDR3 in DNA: TGTGCCAGCAGCTTAGAAGGGGGCGCGCCTACCGGGGAGCTGTTTTTT.

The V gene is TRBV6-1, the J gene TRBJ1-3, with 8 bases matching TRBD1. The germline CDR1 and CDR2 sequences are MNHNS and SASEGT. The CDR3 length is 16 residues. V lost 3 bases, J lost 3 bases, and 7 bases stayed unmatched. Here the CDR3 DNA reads TGTGCCAGCAGTGAGACCAGGGGGCAGGTTGGAAACACCATATATTTT. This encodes CASSETRGQVGNTIYF.

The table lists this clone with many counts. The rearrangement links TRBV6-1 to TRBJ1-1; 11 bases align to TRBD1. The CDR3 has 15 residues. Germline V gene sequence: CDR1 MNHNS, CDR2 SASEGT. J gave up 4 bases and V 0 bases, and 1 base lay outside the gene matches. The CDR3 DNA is TGTGCCAGCAGTGAAGCCGGGACAGGGGGCACTGAAGCTTTCTTT. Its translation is CASSEAGTGGTEAFF.

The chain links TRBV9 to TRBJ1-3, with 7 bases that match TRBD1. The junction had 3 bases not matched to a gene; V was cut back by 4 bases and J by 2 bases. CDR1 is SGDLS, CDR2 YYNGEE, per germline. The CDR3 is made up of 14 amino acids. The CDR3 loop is CASSPDRAGNTIYF. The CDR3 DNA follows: TGTGCCAGCAGCCCAGACAGGGCTGGAAACACCATATATTTT.

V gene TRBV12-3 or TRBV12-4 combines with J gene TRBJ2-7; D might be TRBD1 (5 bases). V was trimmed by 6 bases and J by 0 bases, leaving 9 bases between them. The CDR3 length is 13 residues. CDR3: CASSAQVSYEQYF. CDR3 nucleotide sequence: TGTGCCAGCAGCGCACAGGTCTCCTACGAGCAGTACTTC.

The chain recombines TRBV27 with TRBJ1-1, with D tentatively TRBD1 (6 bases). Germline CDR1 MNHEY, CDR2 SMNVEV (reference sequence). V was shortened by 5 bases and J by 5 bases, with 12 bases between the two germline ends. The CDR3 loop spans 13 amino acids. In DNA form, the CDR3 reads TGTGCCAGCAGTCGCAGGGGAGAAACTGAAGCTTTCTTT. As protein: CASSRRGETEAFF.

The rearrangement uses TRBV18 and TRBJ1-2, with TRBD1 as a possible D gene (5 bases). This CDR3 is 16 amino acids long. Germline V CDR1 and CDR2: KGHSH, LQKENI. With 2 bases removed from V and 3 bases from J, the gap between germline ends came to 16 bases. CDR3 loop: CASSPVQLRDYYGYTF. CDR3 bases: TGTGCCAGCTCACCAGTTCAACTCCGGGACTACTATGGCTACACCTTC.

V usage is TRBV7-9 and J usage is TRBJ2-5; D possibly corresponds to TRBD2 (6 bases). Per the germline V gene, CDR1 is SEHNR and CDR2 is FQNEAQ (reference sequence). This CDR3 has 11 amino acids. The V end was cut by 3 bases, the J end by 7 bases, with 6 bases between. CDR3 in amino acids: CASSLEGTQYF. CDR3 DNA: TGTGCCAGCAGCTTGGAGGGGACCCAGTACTTC.

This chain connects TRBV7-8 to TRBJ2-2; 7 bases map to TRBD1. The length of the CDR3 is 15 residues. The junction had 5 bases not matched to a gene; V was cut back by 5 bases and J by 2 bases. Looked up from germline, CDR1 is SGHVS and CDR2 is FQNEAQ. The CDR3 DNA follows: TGTGCCAGCAGCCAAAGACAGGGTAACACCGGGGAGCTGTTTTTT. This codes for CASSQRQGNTGELFF.

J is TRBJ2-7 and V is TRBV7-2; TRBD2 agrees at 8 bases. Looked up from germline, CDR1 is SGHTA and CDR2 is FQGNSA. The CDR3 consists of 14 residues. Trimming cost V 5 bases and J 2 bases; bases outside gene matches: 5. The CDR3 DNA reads TGTGCCAGCAGCCGCGGGGGGACGACCTACGAGCAGTACTTC. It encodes CASSRGGTTYEQYF.

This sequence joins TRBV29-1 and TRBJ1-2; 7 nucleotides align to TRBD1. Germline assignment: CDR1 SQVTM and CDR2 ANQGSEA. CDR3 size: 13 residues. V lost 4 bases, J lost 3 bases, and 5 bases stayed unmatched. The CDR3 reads CSVAKTGYYGYTF. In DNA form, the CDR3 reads TGCAGCGTTGCCAAGACAGGGTACTATGGCTACACCTTC.

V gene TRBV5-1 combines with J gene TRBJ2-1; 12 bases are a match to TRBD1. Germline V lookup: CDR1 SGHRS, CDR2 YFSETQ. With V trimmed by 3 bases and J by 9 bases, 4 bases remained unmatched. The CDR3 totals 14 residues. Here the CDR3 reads CASSWGQGAGEQFF. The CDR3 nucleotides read TGCGCCAGCAGCTGGGGACAGGGGGCGGGTGAGCAGTTCTTC.